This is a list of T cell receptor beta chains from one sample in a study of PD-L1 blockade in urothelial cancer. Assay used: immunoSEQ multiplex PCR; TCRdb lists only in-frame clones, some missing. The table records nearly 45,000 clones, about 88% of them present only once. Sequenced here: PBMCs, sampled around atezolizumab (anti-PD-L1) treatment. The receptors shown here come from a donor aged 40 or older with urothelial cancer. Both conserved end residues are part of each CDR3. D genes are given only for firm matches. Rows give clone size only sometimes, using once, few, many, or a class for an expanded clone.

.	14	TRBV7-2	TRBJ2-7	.	TGTGCCAGCAGCTTAGGGAGGCAAGCCTACGAGCAGTACTTC	CASSLGRQAYEQYF
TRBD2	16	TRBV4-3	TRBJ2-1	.	TGCGCCAGCAGCCAATCGCGGCTAGCGGGAGTCAATGAGCAGTTCTTC	CASSQSRLAGVNEQFF
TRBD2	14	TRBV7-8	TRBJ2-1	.	TGTGCCAGCAGCGCCATACTAGCGGCAAATGAGCAGTTCTTC	CASSAILAANEQFF
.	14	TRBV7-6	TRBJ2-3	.	TGTGCCAGCAGCTTAGCGCCGGGAACAGATACGCAGTATTTT	CASSLAPGTDTQYF
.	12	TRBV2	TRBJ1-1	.	TGTGCCAGCAGTACAGGGTACTCTGAAGCTTTCTTT	CASSTGYSEAFF
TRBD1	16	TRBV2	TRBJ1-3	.	TGTGCCAGCAGTGAAGGGGGGACAGGGGCTGGAAACACCATATATTTT	CASSEGGTGAGNTIYF
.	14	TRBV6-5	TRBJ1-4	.	TGTGCCAGCAGCGACGGAGGCTCGGGGGAAAAACTGTTTTTT	CASSDGGSGEKLFF
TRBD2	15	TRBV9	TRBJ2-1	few	TGTGCCAGCAGCGTAAGGTCTAGCGGGCGGAATGAGCAGTTCTTC	CASSVRSSGRNEQFF
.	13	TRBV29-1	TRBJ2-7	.	TGCAGCGTTGGGATTGGCGGTCCCTACGAGCAGTACTTC	CSVGIGGPYEQYF
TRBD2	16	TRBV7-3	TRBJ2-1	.	TGTGCCAGCAGCTTAAATCCTTCCGGGAGGGCCAATGAGCAGTTCTTC	CASSLNPSGRANEQFF
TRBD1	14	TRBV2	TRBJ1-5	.	TGTGCCAGCAGCCTAGACAGGGCCAATCAGCCCCAGCATTTT	CASSLDRANQPQHF
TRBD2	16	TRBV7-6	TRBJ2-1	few	TGTGCCAGCAGCCGCTTGCGGGGGGGCTCCTACAATGAGCAGTTCTTC	CASSRLRGGSYNEQFF
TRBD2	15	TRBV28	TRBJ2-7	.	TGTGCCAGCAGTAAGACTAGCGGGAGGGACTACGAGCAGTACTTC	CASSKTSGRDYEQYF
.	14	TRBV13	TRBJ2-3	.	TGTGCCAGCAGCCCCCGCCGACAGGGAGGTACGCAGTATTTT	CASSPRRQGGTQYF
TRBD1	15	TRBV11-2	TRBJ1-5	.	TGTGCCAGCAGCTTAGGGGGACAGGGTAATCAGCCCCAGCATTTT	CASSLGGQGNQPQHF
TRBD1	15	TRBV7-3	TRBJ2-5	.	TGTGCCAGCAGCCCCGGGACAGGGAGTTTGGAGACCCAGTACTTC	CASSPGTGSLETQYF
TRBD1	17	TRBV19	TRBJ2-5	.	TGTGCCAGTAAAGGGTCGGCAGGGGGCGCGTCGGGAGAGACCCAGTACTTC	CASKGSAGGASGETQYF
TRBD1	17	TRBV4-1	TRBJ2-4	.	TGCGCCAGCAGCCCCCTCGGACAGGGAAAGGCCAAAAACATTCAGTACTTC	CASSPLGQGKAKNIQYF
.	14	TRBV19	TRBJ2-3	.	TGTGCCAGTAGTTTCGGGACACACACAGATACGCAGTATTTT	CASSFGTHTDTQYF
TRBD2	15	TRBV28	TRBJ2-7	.	TGTGCCAGCAGTTTTTCGGGTGGGGGGGTCCACGAGCAGTACTTC	CASSFSGGGVHEQYF
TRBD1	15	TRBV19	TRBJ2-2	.	TGTGCCAGTACCCCGGACAGGGGGTCCACCGGGGAGCTGTTTTTT	CASTPDRGSTGELFF
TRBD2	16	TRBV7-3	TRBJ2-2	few	TGTGCCAGCAGCTTAGGGACTAGCGGGACCTCCGGGGAGCTGTTTTTT	CASSLGTSGTSGELFF
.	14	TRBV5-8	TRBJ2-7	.	TGTGCCAGCAGCTTGGCCGGCGGCTCCCACGAGCAGTACTTC	CASSLAGGSHEQYF
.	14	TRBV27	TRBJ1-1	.	TGTGCCAGCAATCGAAGTGGAGGGAGGCCTGAAGCTTTCTTT	CASNRSGGRPEAFF
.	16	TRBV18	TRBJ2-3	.	TGTGCCAGCTCACCGGGGATAGTTGGTTCAGGGGATACGCAGTATTTT	CASSPGIVGSGDTQYF
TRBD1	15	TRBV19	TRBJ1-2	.	TGTGCCAGTACCCTTAGCGGGACAGGGGGCTATGGCTACACCTTC	CASTLSGTGGYGYTF
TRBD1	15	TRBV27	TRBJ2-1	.	TGTGCCAGCAGTTTGGGGACAGGGGGCGCGGGTGAGCAGTTCTTC	CASSLGTGGAGEQFF
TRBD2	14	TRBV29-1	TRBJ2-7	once	TGCAGCGCCCGGGAGGCTAGCGGCCCCTACGAGCAGTACTTC	CSAREASGPYEQYF
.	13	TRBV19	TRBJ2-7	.	TGTGCCAGTACAGACGGGAACTCCTACGAGCAGTACTTC	CASTDGNSYEQYF
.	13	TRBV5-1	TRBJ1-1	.	TGCGCCAGCAGCTCACAGGGGAACACTGAAGCTTTCTTT	CASSSQGNTEAFF
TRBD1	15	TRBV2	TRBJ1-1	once	TGTGCCAGCAGTGAAGGGACAGGGGGGGTCACTGAAGCTTTCTTT	CASSEGTGGVTEAFF
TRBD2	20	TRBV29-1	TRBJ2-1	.	TGCAGCGTTGAAGTGGGACTAGCGGGAGACCACCCGAGCTCCTACAATGAGCAGTTCTTC	CSVEVGLAGDHPSSYNEQFF
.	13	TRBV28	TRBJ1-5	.	TGTGCCAGCCTTAGAGGGGGTTCTCAGCCCCAGCATTTT	CASLRGGSQPQHF
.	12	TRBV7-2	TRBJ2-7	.	TGTGCCAGCAGCTTTCGGTCCAACGAGCAGTACTTC	CASSFRSNEQYF
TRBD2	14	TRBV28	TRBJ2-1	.	TGTGCCACTCGGGGTGGTAGCGGGCCCGGTGAGCAGTTCTTC	CATRGGSGPGEQFF
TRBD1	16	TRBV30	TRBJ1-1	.	TGTGCCTGGAGGGGGGACAGGAAAAGGGAGAACACTGAAGCTTTCTTT	CAWRGDRKRENTEAFF
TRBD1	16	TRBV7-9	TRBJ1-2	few	TGTGCCAGCAGCTTGTTTCGGGACAGCCAAAACTATGGCTACACCTTC	CASSLFRDSQNYGYTF
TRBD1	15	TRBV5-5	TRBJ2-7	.	TGTGCCAGCAGCTGGGGGACAGGGGAATCCTACGAGCAGTACTTC	CASSWGTGESYEQYF
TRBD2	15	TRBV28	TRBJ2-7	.	TGTGCCAGCAGCCCGAGGACTAGCGGGACCTACGAGCAGTACTTC	CASSPRTSGTYEQYF
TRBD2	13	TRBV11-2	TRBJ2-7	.	TGTGCCAGCAGCTTAGGGGGGGTGGGACTAGCGAACTTC	CASSLGGVGLANF
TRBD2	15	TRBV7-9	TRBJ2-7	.	TGTGCCAGCAGCTTAGTCACCGGGAGGGTCTACGAGCAGTACTTC	CASSLVTGRVYEQYF
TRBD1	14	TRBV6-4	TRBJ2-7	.	TGTGCCAGCAGAATCGACAGGGCCAGTTACGAGCAGTACTTC	CASRIDRASYEQYF
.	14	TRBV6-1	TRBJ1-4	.	TGTGCCAGTCTATGGGGGCGGGCTAATGAAAAACTGTTTTTT	CASLWGRANEKLFF
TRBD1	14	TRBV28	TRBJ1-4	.	TGTGCCAGCAGCACAGGGGGAACTAATGAAAAACTGTTTTTT	CASSTGGTNEKLFF
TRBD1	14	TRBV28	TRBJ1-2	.	TGTGCCAGCAGGCTTCGGACAGGGCGGATCGGCTACACCTTC	CASRLRTGRIGYTF
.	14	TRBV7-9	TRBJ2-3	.	TGTGCCAGCAGCTTAGGGAGGGGATCCGATACGCAGTATTTT	CASSLGRGSDTQYF
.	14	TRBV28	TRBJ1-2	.	TGTGCCAGCAGCCCCCCCGGCGGGAGGGCTGGCTACACCTTC	CASSPPGGRAGYTF
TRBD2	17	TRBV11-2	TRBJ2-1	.	TGTGCCAGCAGCTTAGGGGGTGCGGGAGGTTCCTACAATGAGCAGTTCTTC	CASSLGGAGGSYNEQFF
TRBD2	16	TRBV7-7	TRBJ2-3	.	TGTGCTAGCAGCTTAGGACTAGCGGGAGGGGCAGATACGCAGTATTTT	CASSLGLAGGADTQYF